Below, 32 T cell receptor beta chains from the same sample are listed, as sequenced in a study of T cells after yellow fever vaccination. Each CDR3 protein is one row after TCRdb ran MiXCR on the 5' RACE reads. This sample has some 260,000 distinct CDR3 sequences, with roughly 5.2% found just once. The source was CD4+ T cells sorted from PBMCs, collected on the day of the yellow fever booster vaccination. These receptor sequences come from a man aged 18 to 29 who received the YFV17D yellow fever vaccine.

The rearrangement uses TRBV20-1 and TRBJ1-2; D is ambiguous. The CDR3 covers 14 residues. V shed 1 base and J shed 4 bases, with 13 bases lying between them. Germline CDR1 is DFQATT and CDR2 is SNEGSKA (reference sequence). The CDR3 spells CSARGRQTRYGYTF. DNA for the CDR3: TGCAGTGCTAGAGGGCGCCAGACGCGCTATGGCTACACCTTC.

Many counts were recorded for this clonotype. The gene calls are TRBV20-1 and TRBJ2-5; TRBD1 matches 7 bases. Germline assignment: CDR1 DFQATT and CDR2 SNEGSKA (reference sequence). This CDR3 is 13 amino acids long. J lost 5 bases, V lost 5 bases, and 8 bases had no gene match. As DNA, the CDR3 is TGCAGTGCTTACAGGGGCGGAAGCGAGACCCAGTACTTC. The encoded protein is CSAYRGGSETQYF.

This clonotype was found a few times. The V call is TRBV7-2, the J call TRBJ1-6; D is possibly TRBD1 (6 bases). From germline, CDR1 is SGHTA and CDR2 FQGNSA. The V and J ends lost 5 bases and 4 bases respectively, with 9 bases between them. The CDR3 contains 14 residues. Here the CDR3 reads CASSLRGYNSPLHF. The CDR3 DNA sequence: TGTGCCAGCAGCCTCAGGGGTTATAATTCACCCCTCCACTTT.

The chain joins TRBV18 to TRBJ2-7; 10 nucleotides match TRBD1. V was pared by 2 bases and J by 4 bases, with 2 bases of the junction left unmatched. Germline V CDR1 and CDR2: KGHSH, LQKENI. The CDR3 runs 14 residues. This CDR3 reads CASSPRQGAYEQYV. The CDR3 DNA sequence: TGTGCCAGCTCACCAAGACAGGGGGCGTACGAGCAGTACGTC.

The V and J genes are TRBV6-4 and TRBJ2-1; D gene ambiguous. Trimming pared 2 bases from V and 0 bases from J, leaving 11 bases between. This CDR3 is 16 amino acids long. Germline-derived CDR1 and CDR2 are MRHNA and SNTAGT. The CDR3 protein is CASSDVPSSSYNEQFF. In DNA form, the CDR3 reads TGTGCCAGCAGTGACGTCCCTTCCAGCTCCTACAATGAGCAGTTCTTC.

This clonotype was observed a few times. The chain joins TRBV4-3 to TRBJ2-5; TRBD1 might be the D (6 bases). The germline V gene has CDR1 LGHNA and CDR2 YSLEER. The CDR3 covers 14 residues. Trimming stripped 0 bases from V and 5 bases from J, with 10 bases between. The CDR3 DNA is TGCGCCAGCAGCCAAGAACAGGGTGGGGAGACCCAGTACTTC. It specifies CASSQEQGGETQYF.

There are many counts of this clonotype. The chain uses TRBV20-1 and TRBJ2-7; D is unresolved. Trimming removed 6 bases at V and 4 bases at J, with 13 bases between. The CDR3 contains 12 residues. CDR1 and CDR2 from the germline V gene are DFQATT and SNEGSKA (reference sequence). The CDR3 region has the DNA TGCAGTGCCCCGACCGGAAGGTACGAGCAGTACTTC. It is translated as CSAPTGRYEQYF.

This clonotype turned up a few times. The chain combines TRBV15 with TRBJ1-2; D is uncertain. V lost 6 bases and J 5 bases, leaving 16 bases between the germline ends. Germline V gives CDR1 LNHNV, CDR2 YYDKDF (reference sequence). This CDR3 has 14 residues. CDR3 region: CATSSRGRDYGYTF. The CDR3 DNA sequence: TGTGCCACCAGTAGTCGAGGGCGAGATTATGGCTACACCTTC.

This clonotype came up many times. The rearrangement uses TRBV7-2 and TRBJ1-4, with unresolved D. V shed 5 bases and J shed 0 bases, with 10 bases lying between them. CDR1 and CDR2 (germline): SGHTA, FQGNSA. The CDR3 runs 15 residues. The CDR3 sequence is CASSPNGATNEKLFF. The CDR3 DNA follows: TGTGCCAGCAGCCCAAACGGTGCAACTAATGAAAAACTGTTTTTT.

This clonotype was seen only a few times. The gene calls are TRBV20-1 and TRBJ2-2; D might be TRBD2 (5 bases). Deletions cut 0 bases from V and 1 base from J, with 12 bases between. This CDR3 contains 16 residues. Germline CDR1 and CDR2: DFQATT and SNEGSKA (reference sequence). The CDR3 reads CSARDVGRMNTGELFF. The CDR3 region has the DNA TGCAGTGCTAGAGATGTGGGGAGAATGAACACCGGGGAGCTGTTTTTT.

This clonotype was counted between two and nine times. The chain couples TRBV12-3 or TRBV12-4 to TRBJ1-1; D not resolved. With 6 bases removed from V and 9 bases from J, the gap between germline ends came to 11 bases. The CDR3 loop spans 11 amino acids. CDR3 amino acids: CASSSRSQAFF. The CDR3, as DNA: TGTGCCAGCAGCTCCCGGTCCCAAGCTTTCTTT.

V is TRBV6-2 or TRBV6-3 and J is TRBJ1-1; 8 positions match TRBD1. Germline V gene data show CDR1 as MNHEY and CDR2 as SVGEGT. After removal of 5 bases from V and 1 base from J, the junction contained 3 bases not matched to a gene. The CDR3 has 14 amino acids. The CDR3 nucleotides read TGTGCCAGCAGTAACGACAGGGGGAACACTGAAGCTTTCTTT. Translation: CASSNDRGNTEAFF.

There are a few counts of this clonotype. V and J are TRBV4-2 and TRBJ1-5; D is possibly TRBD1 (5 bases). The germline V gene has CDR1 LGHNA and CDR2 YNFKEQ. The CDR3 is 14 residues long. V lost 1 base to trimming and J lost 7 bases, with 11 bases between them. CDR3 protein: CASSQGQGGQPQHF. Written as DNA, the CDR3 is TGTGCCAGCAGCCAAGGCCAGGGTGGACAGCCCCAGCATTTT.

In this sample, this clonotype turned up a few times. The rearrangement links TRBV25-1 to TRBJ2-7, with D perhaps TRBD1 or TRBD2 (5 bases each). CDR1 is MGHDK and CDR2 is SYGVNS in the germline V gene. The CDR3 runs 16 residues. V was clipped by 2 bases and J by 7 bases, with 21 bases between them. CDR3 in amino acids: CASSEKVGQGVGEQYF. The CDR3 nucleotides read TGTGCCAGCAGTGAAAAGGTAGGCCAGGGAGTCGGAGAGCAGTACTTC.

At least ten counts were recorded for this clonotype. The gene calls are TRBV4-1 and TRBJ2-3; maybe TRBD1 (5 bases). This CDR3 has 14 residues. With 3 bases removed from V and 2 bases from J, the gap between germline ends came to 9 bases. Germline CDR1 reads MGHRA; CDR2 reads YSYEKL. The CDR3, as DNA: TGCGCCAGCAGCCATACAGGTGCCACAGATACGCAGTATTTT. Amino acids: CASSHTGATDTQYF.

A few counts support this clonotype. J is TRBJ1-2 and V is TRBV19, with D maybe TRBD1 (5 bases). This CDR3 spans 15 amino acids. Trimming removed 7 bases from V and 1 base from J, with 16 bases in between. Germline V lookup: CDR1 LNHDA, CDR2 SQIVND (reference sequence). This CDR3 reads CASIPSTVRNYGYTF. DNA for the CDR3: TGTGCCAGTATTCCCTCGACAGTCCGTAACTATGGCTACACCTTC.

The V call is TRBV6-5, the J call TRBJ1-5; D is possibly TRBD1 (6 bases). This CDR3 region has 14 residues. Trimming stripped 7 bases from V and 2 bases from J, with 12 bases between. Per germline, CDR1 MNHEY and CDR2 SVGAGI. The CDR3 sequence is CASTTGWGNQPQHF. In DNA, the CDR3 is TGTGCCAGCACGACAGGTTGGGGCAATCAGCCCCAGCATTTT.

This clonotype was counted at least ten times. The chain carries TRBV27 and TRBJ1-2; D unresolved. The ends were cut back, 8 bases at V and 8 bases at J, with 15 bases in the middle. Per the germline V gene, CDR1 is MNHEY and CDR2 is SMNVEV (reference sequence). This CDR3 spans 12 amino acids. CDR3 protein: CASGPTFGGYTF. CDR3 DNA: TGTGCCAGCGGCCCCACTTTTGGGGGCTACACCTTC.

This chain joins TRBV5-1 and TRBJ1-1; D possibly corresponds to TRBD1 (6 bases). CDR3 length: 17 residues. Germline loops: CDR1 SGHRS, CDR2 YFSETQ. Trimming removed 0 bases from V and 1 base from J, with 16 bases in between. The CDR3 loop reads CASSLAGGGAGNTEAFF. CDR3 sequence (DNA): TGCGCCAGCAGCTTGGCCGGCGGGGGCGCGGGGAACACTGAAGCTTTCTTT.

V is TRBV10-3 and J is TRBJ2-6, with 12 nucleotides matching TRBD1. Germline loops: CDR1 ENHRY, CDR2 SYGVKD. The CDR3 length is 18 residues. V was clipped by 10 bases and J by 4 bases; unmatched bases: 14. For the CDR3, the DNA is TGTGCCACCGAGGAGGTGGGACAGGGGGCAACAGGGGCCAACGTCCTGACTTTC. Its protein is CATEEVGQGATGANVLTF.

This clonotype was detected many times. The chain joins TRBV18 to TRBJ2-7; 7 bases match TRBD1. The CDR3 runs to 13 residues. V was pared by 3 bases and J by 3 bases, with 2 bases of the junction left unmatched. CDR1 is KGHSH, CDR2 LQKENI, per germline. The CDR3 loop reads CASSPGTDYEQYF. The DNA for the CDR3 is TGTGCCAGCTCACCCGGGACAGACTACGAGCAGTACTTC.

The chain employs TRBV4-1 and TRBJ1-4; D may be TRBD1 (5 bases). V shed 2 bases and J shed 7 bases, with 11 bases lying between them. The germline V gene encodes CDR1 MGHRA and CDR2 YSYEKL. The CDR3 loop spans 14 amino acids. The CDR3, as DNA: TGCGCCAGCAGCCAACCGGTGGGACTTGAAAAACTGTTTTTT. Residues: CASSQPVGLEKLFF.

This clonotype came up a few times. This sequence joins TRBV12-3 or TRBV12-4 and TRBJ2-7; no reliable D call. V shed 3 bases and J shed 0 bases, with 9 bases lying between them. This CDR3 is 14 amino acids long. This chain's CDR3 is CASSFSASSYEQYF. The CDR3 nucleotides are TGTGCCAGCAGTTTTTCGGCTAGCTCCTACGAGCAGTACTTC.

This clonotype was picked up a small number of times. V is TRBV20-1 and J is TRBJ2-5; 11 nucleotides match TRBD1. This CDR3 is 14 amino acids long. The germline gives CDR1 DFQATT, CDR2 SNEGSKA (reference sequence). J lost 4 bases, V lost 1 base, and 2 bases had no gene match. The CDR3 loop reads CSARGGQGVETQYF. CDR3 bases: TGCAGTGCTAGAGGGGGACAGGGGGTAGAGACCCAGTACTTC.

This clonotype came up a few times. This rearrangement joins TRBV18 to TRBJ2-5; D unresolved. The germline CDR1 and CDR2 sequences are KGHSH and LQKENI. Trimming took 0 bases from V and 5 from J, leaving 13 bases between them. CDR3 length: 15 amino acids. Written as DNA, the CDR3 is TGTGCCAGCTCACCACCGTCCCAAAGTTTGGAGACCCAGTACTTC. This encodes CASSPPSQSLETQYF.

This clonotype was seen once. The J gene is TRBJ2-3, the V gene TRBV7-6, with 10 bases fitting TRBD1. The germline gives CDR1 SGHVS, CDR2 FNYEAQ. The length of the CDR3 is 18 residues. J lost 6 bases, V lost 4 bases, and 16 bases had no gene match. CDR3 in DNA: TGTGCCAGCAGCTCCGCTCTGATGACAGGGGGCGTAGCGGATACGCAGTATTTT. It translates to CASSSALMTGGVADTQYF.

This chain joins TRBV7-2 and TRBJ2-1; 12 bases are shared with TRBD2. This CDR3 is 18 amino acids long. The germline gives CDR1 SGHTA, CDR2 FQGNSA. J gave up 0 bases and V 6 bases, and 9 bases lay outside the gene matches. The CDR3 coding sequence is TGTGCCAGCAGTTCAACTAGCGGGGGGACCCGCTCCTACAATGAGCAGTTCTTC. It specifies CASSSTSGGTRSYNEQFF.

The rearrangement joins TRBV7-6 to TRBJ1-5, with D unclear. In germline, CDR1 is SGHVS, CDR2 FNYEAQ. This CDR3 comprises 14 residues. The V end lost 5 bases, the J end lost 6 bases, and 14 bases lay between the germline ends. CDR3 in amino acids: CASSRTSFSQPQHF. In DNA form, the CDR3 reads TGTGCCAGCAGCCGGACGTCTTTCAGTCAGCCCCAGCATTTT. Variable domain in full (rest from reference TRBV7-6 and TRBJ1-5): GAGVSQSPRYKVTKRGQDVALRCDPISGHVSLYWYRQALGQGPEFLTYFNYEAQQDKSGLPNDRFSAERPEGSISTLTIQRTEQRDSAMYRCASSRTSFSQPQHFGDGTRLSIL.

This clonotype has just one count. The chain is built from TRBV7-9 and TRBJ2-1; 10 bases match TRBD1. This CDR3 comprises 15 residues. CDR1 is SEHNR and CDR2 is FQNEAQ in the germline V gene (reference sequence). Trimming at V came to 4 bases and at J to 8 bases, leaving 8 bases not matched to a gene. The CDR3: CASSSARTGGDEQFF. CDR3 coding DNA: TGTGCCAGCAGCTCCGCCAGGACAGGGGGAGATGAGCAGTTCTTC.

The chain links TRBV27 to TRBJ2-6; D is uncertain. The length of the CDR3 is 17 residues. Trimming pared 3 bases from V and 0 bases from J, leaving 12 bases between. CDR1 is MNHEY, CDR2 SMNVEV, per germline (reference sequence). The CDR3 spells CASSLRSSSSGANVLTF. CDR3 coding DNA: TGTGCCAGCAGTTTGAGGAGCAGCAGCTCTGGGGCCAACGTCCTGACTTTC.

This clonotype was detected ten times or more. The chain combines TRBV7-8 with TRBJ1-2; D is possibly TRBD1 (6 bases). The V gene's germline CDR1 is SGHVS and CDR2 FQNEAQ. This CDR3 contains 13 residues. The V gene lost 1 base and the J gene lost 7 bases, with 10 bases spanning the gap. The CDR3 sequence: CASSLVRGSGYTF. CDR3 nucleotide sequence: TGTGCCAGCAGCTTAGTGAGGGGGAGTGGCTACACCTTC.

Many counts were recorded for this clonotype. The rearrangement uses TRBV10-2 and TRBJ1-5; weak D call: TRBD1 (5 bases). This CDR3 comprises 14 residues. Looked up from germline, CDR1 is WSHSY and CDR2 is SAAADI. Trimming took off 7 bases at V and 4 bases at J, with 14 bases between the two ends. CDR3 coding DNA: TGCGCCAGCACTGGGACTGGGTGGAATCAGCCCCAGCATTTT. It codes for CASTGTGWNQPQHF.